Sequencing of this T cell receptor (beta chain) was carried out in a study of shared clonotypes between healthy human individuals. Sequencing used immunoSEQ multiplex PCR; TCRdb keeps in-frame clones, though not all of them. The profile shows about 2.2 million clones, over 85% of them singletons. The germline V and J ends were trimmed by 2 bases and 4 bases, with 13 bases remaining between them. The germline gives CDR1 SGHNT, CDR2 YYREEE (reference sequence). This CDR3 spans 15 amino acids. Naive CD8 isolation took CD45RO-negative cells positively selected for CCR7 and excluded terminally differentiated effector memory CD45RA+ cells. Notes on the study in general: Shared across four donors were about 4.6% of the naive CD4 clonotypes. Generally, estimated richness proved larger in naive subsets than it did in memory subsets.

As concerns this clone: Its antigen is as yet unknown.

This clonotype originated in a man aged 18 to 30 in good health. Some clones in this sample may be carry-over from other donors' samples. This rearrangement joins TRBV5-4 to TRBJ2-1; a weak D match, TRBD2 (5 bases). Material: naive CD8+ T cells from PBMCs. The CDR3 loop is CASSFTSSLYNEQFF. The CDR3 DNA reads as TGTGCCAGCAGCTTTACTAGTTCTTTGTACAATGAGCAGTTCTTC.